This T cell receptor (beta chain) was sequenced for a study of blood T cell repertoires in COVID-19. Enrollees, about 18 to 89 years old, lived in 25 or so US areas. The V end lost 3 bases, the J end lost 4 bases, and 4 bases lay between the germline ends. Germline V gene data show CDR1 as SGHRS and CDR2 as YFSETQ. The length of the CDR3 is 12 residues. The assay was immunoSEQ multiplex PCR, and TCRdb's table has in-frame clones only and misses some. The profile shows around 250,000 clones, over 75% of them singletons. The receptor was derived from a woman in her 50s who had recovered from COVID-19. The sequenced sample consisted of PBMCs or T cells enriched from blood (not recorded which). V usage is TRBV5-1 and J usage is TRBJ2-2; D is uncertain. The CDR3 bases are TGCGCCAGCAGCTCTTTCACCGGGGAGCTGTTTTTT. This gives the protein CASSSFTGELFF.